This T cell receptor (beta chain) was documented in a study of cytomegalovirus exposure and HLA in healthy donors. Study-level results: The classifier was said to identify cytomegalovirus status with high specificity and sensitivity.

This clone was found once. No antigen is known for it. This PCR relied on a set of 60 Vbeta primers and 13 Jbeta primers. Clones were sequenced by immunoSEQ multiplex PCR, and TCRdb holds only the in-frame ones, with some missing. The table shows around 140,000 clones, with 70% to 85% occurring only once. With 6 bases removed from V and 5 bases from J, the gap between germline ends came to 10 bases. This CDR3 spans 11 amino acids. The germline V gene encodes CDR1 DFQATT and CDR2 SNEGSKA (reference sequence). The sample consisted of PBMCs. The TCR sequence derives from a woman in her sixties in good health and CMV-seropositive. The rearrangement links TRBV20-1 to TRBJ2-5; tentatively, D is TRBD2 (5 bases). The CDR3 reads CSAPAGETQYF. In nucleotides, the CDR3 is TGCAGTGCCCCGGCGGGTGAGACCCAGTACTTC.